This T cell receptor (beta chain) emerged from a study of control samples from healthy donors and cancer patients. Per germline, CDR1 LNHDA and CDR2 SQIVND (reference sequence). The CDR3 totals 13 residues. V gave up 4 bases and J gave up 8 bases; unmatched junction bases: 6. The data were produced by immunoSEQ multiplex PCR, yet TCRdb's version contains in-frame clones alone and is incomplete. This repertoire shows 100,000 or so clones, 70% to 90% found once; its top ten account for over 0.95%. This sequence joins TRBV19 and TRBJ2-3, with TRBD2 matching over 7 bases. The sample comprised blood. This receptor was obtained from a woman aged 45-65 years in good health. Written as DNA, the CDR3 is TGTGCCAGTAGTACCCGGGAGGCGGGTACGCAGTATTTT. Residues: CASSTREAGTQYF.